These T cell receptor beta chains were read from a single sample in a study of blood T cell repertoires in COVID-19. TCRdb's table, derived via immunoSEQ multiplex PCR, lists solely in-frame clones and lacks some. The table lists more than 90,000 clones, approximately 85% of them singletons. The sequenced material came from peripheral blood. These receptors were taken from a man aged 35-49 years with acute or convalescent COVID-19. Both conserved end residues are part of each CDR3. Fields, in order: J gene, D gene, clone size, V gene, CDR3 DNA, CDR3 protein. D genes are given only for firm matches. For some rows the clone size is stated as once, few or many, or as a class when expanded; others skip it.

>TRBJ1-6|TRBD1|NA|TRBV2
TGTGCCACGACAGGGGATTATAATTCACCCCTCCACTTT
CATTGDYNSPLHF
>TRBJ1-4|NA|NA|TRBV25-1
TGTGCCAGCGGCCCCTGGGAGGGTGCAACTAATGAAAAACTGTTTTTT
CASGPWEGATNEKLFF
>TRBJ2-4|TRBD2|NA|TRBV2
TGTGCCAGCAGAGCGGGAGGTGCCAAAAACATTCAGTACTTC
CASRAGGAKNIQYF
>TRBJ2-3|TRBD1|NA|TRBV5-8
TGTGCCAGCAGCAAATCTACCCTTCAGGGGGGCACAGATACGCAGTATTTT
CASSKSTLQGGTDTQYF
>TRBJ2-7|TRBD2|NA|TRBV7-8
TGTGCCAGCAGCGCCGCCCGGGGACTAGCGGGGTTGGGGGAGCAGTACTTC
CASSAARGLAGLGEQYF
>TRBJ2-1|TRBD2|NA|TRBV4-2
TGTGCCAGCAGCCCTACTAGCGGGAGCTACAATGAGCAGTTCTTC
CASSPTSGSYNEQFF
>TRBJ2-7|TRBD2|NA|TRBV7-2
TGTGCCAGCAGCTCTAGCGGGCCGAGCTCCTACGAGCAGTACTTC
CASSSSGPSSYEQYF
>TRBJ2-3|NA|NA|TRBV19
TGTGCCAGTAGTAGGCGCAGGCAGGACACAGATACGCAGTATTTT
CASSRRRQDTDTQYF
>TRBJ2-2|NA|NA|TRBV12-5
TGTGCTAGTGGGAGATACGTAACCGGGGAGCTGTTTTTT
CASGRYVTGELFF
>TRBJ1-2|TRBD1|NA|TRBV6-6
TGTGCCAGCAGGCCGGGGACAGGAGGGAAGAGCTACACCTTC
CASRPGTGGKSYTF
>TRBJ1-5|NA|few|TRBV19
TGTGCCAGTAGTATAGGACACAGTTATAGCAATCAGCCCCAGCATTTT
CASSIGHSYSNQPQHF
>TRBJ2-5|TRBD1|NA|TRBV5-5
TGTGCCAGCAGCCGCGCCCCATACAGGGGACAAGAGACCCAGTACTTC
CASSRAPYRGQETQYF
>TRBJ2-1|NA|NA|TRBV3-1/TRBV3-2
TGTGCCAGCAGCCAAGGTGGAACGCGCAGGGCTGAGCAGTTCTTC
CASSQGGTRRAEQFF
>TRBJ2-5|TRBD2|NA|TRBV11-2
TGTGCCAGCAGCTCCATGAGCGGGGGGGTGGAGACCCAGTACTTC
CASSSMSGGVETQYF
>TRBJ2-7|NA|NA|TRBV27
TGTGCCAGCAGTAGGAGACAGGCTAAGGTGTCGTACACCTACGAGCAGTACTTC
CASSRRQAKVSYTYEQYF
>TRBJ2-1|NA|NA|TRBV6-1
TGTGCCAGCAGTGAAGGAGTATCCTACAATGAGCAGTTCTTC
CASSEGVSYNEQFF
>TRBJ2-3|NA|NA|TRBV14
TGTGCCAGCAGCCGGCGGGAGCGGGACAGGGATACGCAGTATTTT
CASSRRERDRDTQYF
>TRBJ2-3|TRBD1|NA|TRBV19
TGTGCCAGTAGTACGGACAGGGGATTAGCAGATACGCAGTATTTT
CASSTDRGLADTQYF
>TRBJ1-2|NA|NA|TRBV5-1
TGCGCCAGCAGCTTGGATATAGCGGATCATTATGGCTACACCTTC
CASSLDIADHYGYTF
>TRBJ2-7|TRBD2|NA|TRBV29-1
TGCAGCGTTGAAGATAGTGGCGGGGGGGCCCTTTACGAGCAGTACTTC
CSVEDSGGGALYEQYF
>TRBJ1-1|TRBD1|NA|TRBV6-5
TGTGCCAGCAGTTACTCAGGGCAGGGGGCGCGAACTGAAGCTTTCTTT
CASSYSGQGARTEAFF
>TRBJ2-1|TRBD1|NA|TRBV30
TGTGCCTGGAACACTGTGAACGACAGGGGAAACTACAATGAGCAGTTCTTC
CAWNTVNDRGNYNEQFF
>TRBJ1-2|NA|NA|TRBV5-1
TGCGCCAGCAGCTTCCAGGTCCGGTATGGCTACACCTTC
CASSFQVRYGYTF
>TRBJ1-4|NA|NA|TRBV4-1
TGCGCCAGCAGCCAAAGGTCCACAATGGACTGGGAAAAACTGTTTTTT
CASSQRSTMDWEKLFF
>TRBJ2-7|TRBD1|few|TRBV10-3
TGTGCCATCGGGTCCACAGGGGACGAGCAGTACTTC
CAIGSTGDEQYF
>TRBJ2-3|NA|NA|TRBV18
TGTGCCAGCTCAGACTCCCAAGATACGCAGTATTTT
CASSDSQDTQYF
>TRBJ2-3|TRBD2|NA|TRBV23-1
TGCGCCAGCAGTCAAGTTGTAGCGGCGGGGGGCGGCACAGATACGCAGTATTTT
CASSQVVAAGGGTDTQYF
>TRBJ2-7|NA|NA|TRBV21-1
TGTGCCAACCCACAGGGGGGTCCCTCCTACGAGCAGTACTTC
CANPQGGPSYEQYF
>TRBJ2-3|TRBD2|NA|TRBV6-5
TGTGCCAGCAGGGACGATAGCGGGGGGGCAGATACGCAGTATTTT
CASRDDSGGADTQYF
>TRBJ1-5|NA|NA|TRBV6-1
TGTGCCAGCAGTGAAGCCGGGGGGCGGACGCAGCCCCAGCATTTT
CASSEAGGRTQPQHF
>TRBJ1-5|NA|NA|TRBV12-3/TRBV12-4
TGTGCCAGCAGTTTCCAGTCTAATCAGCCCCAGCATTTT
CASSFQSNQPQHF
>TRBJ1-2|NA|NA|TRBV5-4
TGTGCCAGCAGCTTGGGCTCGGAGGTGCGAGGCTACACCTTC
CASSLGSEVRGYTF
>TRBJ1-1|TRBD1|NA|TRBV27
TGTGCCAGCAGTCACGGGACAGAGAACACTGAAGCTTTCTTT
CASSHGTENTEAFF
>TRBJ1-1|NA|NA|TRBV7-6
TGTGCCAGCAGGCGGACTGGAAACACTGAAGCTTTCTTT
CASRRTGNTEAFF
>TRBJ2-5|TRBD2|NA|TRBV6-1
TGTGCCAGCAGTGGCGGACTAGCGGGAGGGGGTCCGACCCAGTACTTC
CASSGGLAGGGPTQYF
>TRBJ2-1|TRBD2|NA|TRBV20-1
TGCAGTGCTAGTAAGCCGCTAGCGGGCCGGCAATATGAGCAGTTCTTC
CSASKPLAGRQYEQFF
>TRBJ2-1|TRBD2|NA|TRBV27
TGTGCCAGCAGTTTACTAGCGGGGGGTAAGGGTGAGCAGTTCTTC
CASSLLAGGKGEQFF
>TRBJ1-2|NA|NA|TRBV5-1
TGCGCCAGCAGCTTGGGACAGGTGGACTATGGCTACACCTTC
CASSLGQVDYGYTF
>TRBJ1-2|NA|NA|TRBV5-5
TGTGCCAGCAGCTCCATAAGGTCAGGGTCTAGAGAGGATGGCTACACCTTC
CASSSIRSGSREDGYTF
>TRBJ1-1|NA|NA|TRBV3-1/TRBV3-2
TGTGCCAGCAGCCAAGATCATGCCCTGAGAACCCCTGAAGCTTTCTTT
CASSQDHALRTPEAFF
>TRBJ1-2|TRBD1|NA|TRBV19
TGTGCCAGTACTCTATTAGAGACAGGGGGCAATGGCTACACCTTC
CASTLLETGGNGYTF
>TRBJ2-7|NA|few|TRBV7-9
TGTGCCAGCAGCTCGACACCTACCTACGAGCAGTACTTC
CASSSTPTYEQYF
>TRBJ1-1|NA|NA|TRBV6-5
TGTGCCAGCAGTTACGGGGAGCGGACTGAAGCTTTCTTT
CASSYGERTEAFF
>TRBJ2-2|NA|NA|TRBV7-9
TGTGCCAGCAGCCCACGGAGAGGACACCAGACCTACACCGGGGAGCTGTTTTTT
CASSPRRGHQTYTGELFF
>TRBJ2-7|NA|NA|TRBV12-3/TRBV12-4
TGTGCCAGCTCCATTTCCAACGAGCAGTACTTC
CASSISNEQYF
>TRBJ1-5|TRBD1|few|TRBV6-5
TGTGCCAGCAGTTCGACAGGGTATCAGCCCCAGCATTTT
CASSSTGYQPQHF
>TRBJ2-7|TRBD2|NA|TRBV5-6
TGTGCCAGCAGCCGTTGGACTAGCGGTACCCACGAGCAGTACTTC
CASSRWTSGTHEQYF
>TRBJ2-3|NA|NA|TRBV13
TGTGCCAGCAGCTTAGCCCAGGCCACAGATACGCAGTATTTT
CASSLAQATDTQYF
>TRBJ2-5|NA|NA|TRBV15
TGTGCCACCAGCAGAGATAGCGGAGAGACCCAGTACTTC
CATSRDSGETQYF
>TRBJ2-2|TRBD2|NA|TRBV5-5
TGTGCCAGCAGGGCCCCGGGAGGGATGTCCGGGGAGCTGTTTTTT
CASRAPGGMSGELFF
>TRBJ1-1|NA|few|TRBV9
TGTGCCAGCAGCCCCGGGGGGGACACTGAAGCTTTCTTT
CASSPGGDTEAFF
>TRBJ1-2|TRBD1|NA|TRBV3-1/TRBV3-2
TGTGCCAGCAGTCTTACAGGGGCTCATGGCTACACCTTC
CASSLTGAHGYTF
>TRBJ2-1|TRBD2|NA|TRBV7-2
TGTGCCAGCAGCTTAATGCAGCGGGGCGTTGAGCAGTTCTTC
CASSLMQRGVEQFF